Shown below are 20 T cell receptor beta chains from a single sample sequenced in a study of OX40 agonist ivuxolimab in advanced cancers. The repertoire was sequenced with immunoSEQ multiplex PCR; TCRdb's copy has only in-frame clones and lacks some. Here the sample spans tens of thousands of clones, 87% being singletons. The sample was CD4+ or CD8+ T cells sorted from blood, taken in a trial of the OX40 agonist ivuxolimab. The receptors were sampled from an adult with an advanced solid tumor such as melanoma, head and neck, liver or kidney cancer.

The chain links TRBV6-5 to TRBJ1-3; D gene unclear. The CDR3 runs to 14 residues. The germline V gene has CDR1 MNHEY and CDR2 SVGAGI. V shed 8 bases and J shed 0 bases, with 11 bases lying between them. The CDR3: CASGRKPSGNTIYF. The CDR3 region has the DNA TGTGCCAGCGGCAGGAAACCCTCTGGAAACACCATATATTTT.

The genes are TRBV19 and TRBJ1-5; the D is unclear. The germline V and J ends were trimmed by 5 bases and 0 bases, with 14 bases remaining between them. Germline loops: CDR1 LNHDA, CDR2 SQIVND (reference sequence). The CDR3 has 16 residues. The CDR3 nucleotides are TGTGCCAGTAGTGGGCAGACGAATTATAGCAATCAGCCCCAGCATTTT. It codes for CASSGQTNYSNQPQHF.

The V gene is TRBV9, the J gene TRBJ2-6; D is unclear. V was cut by 0 bases and J by 0 bases, with 7 bases left in between. The germline V gene has CDR1 SGDLS and CDR2 YYNGEE. The CDR3 runs 16 residues. The CDR3 DNA reads TGTGCCAGCAGCGTAGAGGCGAACTCTGGGGCCAACGTCCTGACTTTC. It specifies CASSVEANSGANVLTF.

The chain joins TRBV5-1 to TRBJ2-3, with D unclear. The V gene lost 7 bases and the J gene lost 3 bases, with 9 bases spanning the gap. CDR1 and CDR2 (germline): SGHRS, YFSETQ. This CDR3 has 12 residues. CDR3 sequence reads: CASQVGTDTQYF. The DNA for the CDR3 is TGCGCCAGCCAAGTGGGAACAGATACGCAGTATTTT.

The gene calls are TRBV14 and TRBJ2-3; D is tentatively TRBD1 or TRBD2 (5 bases each). This CDR3 has 16 amino acids. Germline V gene data show CDR1 as SGHDN and CDR2 as FVKESK. Trimming pared 0 bases from V and 3 bases from J, leaving 13 bases between. The CDR3 reads CASSQDGGWGTDTQYF. The CDR3 coding sequence is TGTGCCAGCAGCCAAGACGGCGGGTGGGGGACAGATACGCAGTATTTT.

The rearrangement links TRBV6-6 to TRBJ2-1, with 8 bases matching TRBD1. With 2 bases clipped from V and 9 bases from J, the junction kept 6 bases outside the gene matches. This CDR3 comprises 14 residues. Germline values: CDR1 MNHNY, CDR2 SVGAGI (reference sequence). In nucleotides, the CDR3 is TGTGCCAGCAGTTACGGCCAGGGGGCCGGTGAGCAGTTCTTC. This gives the protein CASSYGQGAGEQFF.

This sequence joins TRBV7-3 and TRBJ2-5; D remains ambiguous. The germline V and J ends were trimmed by 0 bases and 1 base, with 3 bases remaining between them. CDR3 size: 13 residues. Germline V gene sequence: CDR1 SGHTA, CDR2 FQGTGA. The CDR3 here is CASSLTIQETQYF. The CDR3 DNA reads as TGTGCCAGCAGCTTAACGATCCAAGAGACCCAGTACTTC.

This clone was seen only once. V gene TRBV5-1 combines with J gene TRBJ2-1; 8 bases are a match to TRBD1. CDR1 and CDR2 from the germline V gene are SGHRS and YFSETQ. The CDR3 contains 17 residues. V shed 6 bases, J shed 7 bases, and the junction held 18 bases outside the gene matches. The chain's CDR3 is CASTPGGTGIEINEQFF. Here the CDR3 DNA reads TGCGCCAGCACACCCGGCGGGACAGGCATTGAGATAAATGAGCAGTTCTTC.

The chain couples TRBV29-1 to TRBJ2-2; 10 nucleotides align to TRBD1. Germline lookup yields CDR1 SQVTM and CDR2 ANQGSEA. The CDR3 has 16 residues. The V gene end was trimmed by 6 bases and the J gene end by 7 bases; junction bases not matched to a gene: 14. The CDR3 DNA sequence: TGCAGCGTGTTAAGCCCGGGACAGGGGATCATCGGGGAGCTGTTTTTT. This gives the protein CSVLSPGQGIIGELFF.

The chain is built from TRBV28 and TRBJ2-1; 9 bases map to TRBD2. The CDR3 has 15 amino acids. Germline-derived CDR1 and CDR2 are MDHEN and SYDVKM. V was clipped by 6 bases and J by 4 bases; unmatched bases: 7. CDR3 sequence: CASSRAGGNYNEQFF. CDR3 in DNA: TGTGCCAGCAGCCGAGCGGGAGGCAATTACAATGAGCAGTTCTTC.

J is TRBJ2-1 and V is TRBV5-1; D not resolved. With 1 base removed from V and 4 bases from J, the gap between germline ends came to 12 bases. The germline V gene encodes CDR1 SGHRS and CDR2 YFSETQ. This CDR3 has 15 residues. Here the CDR3 reads CASSLYSREYNEQFF. Written as DNA, the CDR3 is TGCGCCAGCAGCTTGTACTCGCGAGAGTACAATGAGCAGTTCTTC.

The V and J genes are TRBV29-1 and TRBJ2-7, with 8 bases that match TRBD2. The ends lost 5 bases at V and 4 bases at J; junction bases unmatched: 13. The CDR3 is 15 amino acids. Germline V gene sequence: CDR1 SQVTM, CDR2 ANQGSEA. The CDR3 DNA reads as TGCAGCGTTACCCGAGGGGCGGGAGGTATTTACGAGCAGTACTTC. It translates to CSVTRGAGGIYEQYF.

The CDR3 DNA sequence: TGTGCCTGGAGTGGGCCCCGGTACACTGAAGCTTTCTTT. Amino acid sequence: CAWSGPRYTEAFF. This chain connects TRBV30 to TRBJ1-1, with D hard to call. CDR1 and CDR2 (germline): GTSNPN, SVGIG (reference sequence). The CDR3 is 13 residues long. V was shortened by 1 base and J by 3 bases, with 9 bases between the two germline ends.

The rearrangement links TRBV29-1 to TRBJ1-5, with 7 bases matching TRBD1. This CDR3 has 13 amino acids. The germline V gene has CDR1 SQVTM and CDR2 ANQGSEA. With 7 bases clipped from V and 6 bases from J, the junction kept 9 bases outside the gene matches. For the CDR3, the DNA is TGCAGCGCAGGAGGGGGCGGCGGTCAGCCCCAGCATTTT. It is translated as CSAGGGGGQPQHF.

V usage is TRBV7-9 and J usage is TRBJ2-7; 9 nucleotides match TRBD1. This CDR3 spans 14 amino acids. Per the germline V gene, CDR1 is SEHNR and CDR2 is FQNEAQ (reference sequence). V lost 6 bases to trimming and J lost 6 bases; unmatched junction nucleotides: 9. The chain's CDR3 is CASRDRTGAGEQYF. In DNA form, the CDR3 reads TGTGCCAGCAGAGACCGGACAGGGGCGGGCGAGCAGTACTTC.

The gene calls are TRBV10-3 and TRBJ1-2; D may be TRBD1 (5 bases). Trimming cost V 4 bases and J 9 bases, with 15 bases left between them. The germline gives CDR1 ENHRY, CDR2 SYGVKD. The CDR3 covers 13 residues. The CDR3 coding sequence is TGTGCCATCAGTGGAACAGGACGGGATAGCTACACCTTC. The encoded protein is CAISGTGRDSYTF.

V and J are TRBV4-3 and TRBJ2-5; 9 bases fit TRBD1. CDR1 is LGHNA, CDR2 YSLEER, per germline. V gave up 0 bases and J gave up 4 bases; unmatched junction bases: 3. The CDR3 has 15 amino acids. The CDR3 sequence: CASSQDLGQGETQYF. In DNA form, the CDR3 reads TGCGCCAGCAGCCAAGATTTGGGACAGGGAGAGACCCAGTACTTC.

The chain is built from TRBV28 and TRBJ1-4; 7 positions agree with TRBD1. Germline CDR1 and CDR2: MDHEN and SYDVKM. V shed 4 bases and J 6 bases; nucleotides not matched to a gene: 5. This CDR3 comprises 14 residues. For the CDR3, the DNA is TGTGCCAGCAGTTCCCCCGGGACAGATGAAAAACTGTTTTTT. It yields the protein CASSSPGTDEKLFF.

V gene TRBV29-1 combines with J gene TRBJ2-7, with TRBD2 matching over 10 bases. The CDR3 totals 13 residues. Losses at the gene ends were 6 bases for V and 3 bases for J; bases not matched to a gene: 5. The germline V gene encodes CDR1 SQVTM and CDR2 ANQGSEA. The CDR3 loop reads CSVVAGGNYEQYF. In DNA form, the CDR3 reads TGCAGCGTCGTAGCGGGAGGCAACTACGAGCAGTACTTC.

The chain uses TRBV10-2 and TRBJ2-2; the D gene is possibly TRBD1 (6 bases). The CDR3 runs to 15 residues. Trimming removed 2 bases at V and 5 bases at J, with 12 bases between. Germline V gene sequence: CDR1 WSHSY, CDR2 SAAADI. CDR3 residues: CASSEQGRKTGELFF. CDR3 in DNA: TGCGCCAGCAGTGAGCAGGGGCGGAAAACCGGGGAGCTGTTTTTT.